A single sample is the source of the 14 T cell receptor beta chains below, sequenced in a study of blood T cells in healthy people across ages. Primers used in a second PCR of about 7 to 12 cycles were a sample-barcoded 5' primer and a J-beta primer mix. MiXCR, applied by TCRdb to the 5' RACE reads, yields one record per CDR3 protein. The sample holds 600,000 to 850,000 distinct CDR3 sequences, roughly 25% seen once. A further study also used this sample, focusing on T cells of mothers and their children.

Source material: blood. The receptors come from a boy under 18 in good health.

The chain has TRBV7-6 and TRBJ1-2, with D hard to call. Germline CDR1 is SGHVS and CDR2 is FNYEAQ. The V end was cut by 5 bases, the J end by 3 bases, with 16 bases between. The CDR3 sequence is 15 residues long. The CDR3 DNA sequence: TGTGCCAGCAGCCCAGTTGGACTACTCGACTATGGCTACACCTTC. It is translated as CASSPVGLLDYGYTF.

This clonotype came up a few times. V gene TRBV14 combines with J gene TRBJ1-4, with D hard to call. Deletions cut 1 base from V and 0 bases from J, with 0 bases between. This CDR3 spans 13 amino acids. In germline, CDR1 is SGHDN, CDR2 FVKESK. CDR3 coding DNA: TGTGCCAGCAGCCAAGCAACTAATGAAAAACTGTTTTTT. Encoded protein: CASSQATNEKLFF.

CDR3 in amino acids: CASSRPLDTEAFF. CDR3 bases: TGCGCCAGCAGCCGGCCGTTGGACACTGAAGCTTTCTTT. This chain uses TRBV5-1 with TRBJ1-1; no clear D gene. The CDR3 is made up of 13 amino acids. The V gene's germline CDR1 is SGHRS and CDR2 YFSETQ. V lost 4 bases, J lost 3 bases, and 10 bases lay in between.

In nucleotides, the CDR3 is TGTGCCAGCAGTCGGGACAGGCCTAGCTCCTATAATTCACCCCTCCACTTT. Translated: CASSRDRPSSYNSPLHF. The V gene is TRBV2, the J gene TRBJ1-6; TRBD1 agrees at 8 bases. Germline CDR1 SNHLY, CDR2 FYNNEI. Trimming took 5 bases from V and 0 from J; bases not matched to a gene: 6. The CDR3 is 17 residues long.

This chain connects TRBV5-6 to TRBJ1-2; possible D gene TRBD1, 5 bases. The CDR3 totals 13 residues. The germline V and J ends were trimmed by 3 bases and 6 bases, with 12 bases remaining between them. Germline V gives CDR1 SGHDT, CDR2 YYEEEE. CDR3 amino acids: CASSSVTGDGYTF. The CDR3 nucleotides read TGTGCCAGCAGCTCCGTAACAGGTGATGGCTACACCTTC.

A few counts support this clonotype. This chain connects TRBV29-1 to TRBJ2-1; no firm D call. This CDR3 region has 11 residues. The V end lost 6 bases, the J end lost 5 bases, and 8 bases lay between the germline ends. Germline values: CDR1 SQVTM, CDR2 ANQGSEA. The CDR3 reads CSVGPDNEQFF. The CDR3 nucleotides are TGCAGCGTCGGGCCCGACAATGAGCAGTTCTTC.

This chain connects TRBV29-1 to TRBJ2-4; 7 nucleotides line up with TRBD2. V lost 5 bases to trimming and J lost 9 bases; unmatched junction nucleotides: 10. The length of the CDR3 is 13 residues. Germline V gene sequence: CDR1 SQVTM, CDR2 ANQGSEA. CDR3 coding DNA: TGCAGCGTTTTTCCTTCCGGGGGGACCATTCAGTACTTC. Translated, it gives CSVFPSGGTIQYF. Drawing the rest from reference TRBV29-1 and TRBJ2-4, the complete variable domain is SAVISQKPSRDICQRGTSLTIQCQVDSQVTMMFWYRQQPGQSLTLIATANQGSEATYESGFVIDKFPISRPNLTFSTLTVSNMSPEDSSIYLCSVFPSGGTIQYFGAGTRLSVL.

Worth noting for this clonotype: One end of the junction varies from germline; a read error may be responsible. The chain has TRBV20-1 and TRBJ2-1; D is possibly TRBD2 (6 bases). CDR3 length: 16 residues. Germline assignment: CDR1 DFQATT and CDR2 SNEGSKA (reference sequence). This chain's CDR3 is CSARRRLASSYNEQFF. CDR3 bases: TGCAGTGCTAGGAGGCGGCTAGCGTCCTCCTACAATGAACAGTTCTTC.

The genes are TRBV7-9 and TRBJ2-5; TRBD1 might be the D (6 bases). CDR3 length: 14 residues. Germline CDR1 SEHNR, CDR2 FQNEAQ (reference sequence). V lost 0 bases and J lost 3, with 8 bases in between. CDR3 coding DNA: TGTGCCAGCAGCTTAGCGAAGGGGGAAGAGACCCAGTACTTC. This encodes CASSLAKGEETQYF.

This clonotype was found a few times. This chain connects TRBV10-1 to TRBJ2-7; D possibly corresponds to TRBD2 (6 bases). Trimming took off 0 bases at V and 2 bases at J, with 11 bases between the two ends. The CDR3 sequence is 15 residues long. Germline V gives CDR1 WNHNN, CDR2 SYGVQD (reference sequence). In DNA, the CDR3 is TGCGCCAGCAGTGAGTCGATCGGGGAGGCCTACGAGCAGTACTTC. This translates into CASSESIGEAYEQYF.

A few counts support this clonotype. The chain has TRBV28 and TRBJ1-1; D might be TRBD1 (5 bases). Germline V gene sequence: CDR1 MDHEN, CDR2 SYDVKM. This CDR3 has 16 residues. With 6 bases removed from V and 4 bases from J, the gap between germline ends came to 21 bases. CDR3 sequence reads: CASRSPRVLRGTEAFF. The CDR3 bases are TGTGCCAGCAGATCACCGAGGGTATTGAGGGGCACTGAAGCTTTCTTT.

J is TRBJ2-5 and V is TRBV7-2, with 11 nucleotides matching TRBD2. In germline, CDR1 is SGHTA, CDR2 FQGNSA. The ends lost 4 bases at V and 4 bases at J; junction bases unmatched: 5. CDR3 size: 15 residues. CDR3 sequence reads: CASSSYTSGGETQYF. DNA for the CDR3: TGTGCCAGCAGCTCTTACACTAGCGGGGGAGAGACCCAGTACTTC.

This clonotype has more than one count but fewer than ten. The chain recombines TRBV28 with TRBJ2-5; perhaps D is TRBD1 or TRBD2 (5 bases each). The closer fit of TRBJ2-1 to the DNA end suggests the J call may be wrong. This CDR3 spans 15 amino acids. CDR1 MDHEN and CDR2 SYDVKM come from the germline V gene. CDR3 nucleotides: TGTGCCAGCAGTTTAGGATACAAGGGACACAATGAGCAGTTCTTC. Amino acids: CASSLGYKGHNEQFF.

In its sample, this clonotype was seen a few times. The chain couples TRBV7-2 to TRBJ2-1, with D possibly being TRBD2 (5 bases). The J call may be incorrect, as the DNA end agrees better with TRBJ2-7. Germline V gives CDR1 SGHTA, CDR2 FQGNSA. This CDR3 has 14 amino acids. CDR3 sequence: CASSLGVGVYEQYF. The CDR3, as DNA: TGTGCCAGCAGCTTAGGCGTGGGAGTATACGAGCAGTACTTC.